Given below is one TCR beta chain in context. The data stem from a study of shared T cell receptors in the human thymus. Assay: immunoSEQ multiplex PCR; the TCRdb copy retains only in-frame clones and omits some. The sample has some 700,000 clones; around nine tenths are singletons. The CDR3 runs to 14 residues. The germline V gene encodes CDR1 SEHNR and CDR2 FQNEAQ (reference sequence). With V trimmed by 4 bases and J by 7 bases, 5 bases remained unmatched. This sample was also put to use in a study of human thymus T cells. That report notes: From resections taken during corrective heart surgery, the thymus tissue was obtained.

Sequencing used thymocytes. This receptor was identified in a boy younger than two with a congenital heart defect. The V call is TRBV7-9, the J call TRBJ2-2; 8 bases agree with TRBD1. The CDR3 here is CASSSGQAVGELFF. The CDR3 nucleotides read TGTGCCAGCAGCTCGGGACAGGCGGTCGGGGAGCTGTTTTTT.